Below, 8 T cell receptor beta chains from the same sample are listed, as sequenced in a study of T cell repertoires in cytomegalovirus infection (dated by TCRdb to about 2019). Instrument on record: Illumina HiSeq 1500. TCRdb took the public reads, trimmed them with fastp at Q25, ran MiXCR for clone calling and kept in-frame beta chains. CDR3 protein sequences are deduplicated, and each keeps its most common genes and DNA. This sample has about 300,000 distinct CDR3 sequences in its table, and about 25% of those were observed once. The ten largest clones capture approximately 15% of the sample. Sequenced input: PBMCs. The receptors shown here come from a human donor in good health (CMV status not recorded). Some clones in this sample may be carry-over from other donors' samples.

The J gene is TRBJ2-1, the V gene TRBV14; TRBD2 might be the D (5 bases). Per the germline V gene, CDR1 is SGHDN and CDR2 is FVKESK. The CDR3 contains 15 residues. Trimming took off 0 bases at V and 6 bases at J, with 12 bases between the two ends. CDR3 coding DNA: TGTGCCAGCAGCCAAGATCTCGGGGAGATCAATGAGCAGTTCTTC. It codes for CASSQDLGEINEQFF.

This clonotype occurred many times. The chain has TRBV7-9 and TRBJ2-5; possibly TRBD2 for D (7 bases). The length of the CDR3 is 14 residues. The V gene's germline CDR1 is SEHNR and CDR2 FQNEAQ (reference sequence). Deletions cut 5 bases from V and 4 bases from J, with 14 bases between. The CDR3 region has the DNA TGTGCCAGCAGCATTTCACGGGGGGCAGAGACCCAGTACTTC. Protein sequence: CASSISRGAETQYF.

This clonotype was detected a few times. V usage is TRBV24-1 and J usage is TRBJ2-2; unclear D gene. The CDR3 has 14 amino acids. Germline V lookup: CDR1 KGHDR, CDR2 SFDVKD. V gave up 2 bases and J gave up 6 bases, with 9 bases separating them. Here the CDR3 DNA reads TGTGCCACCAGTGATTCAACGACTCCCGGGGAGCTGTTTTTT. This sequence encodes CATSDSTTPGELFF.

This clonotype was seen at least ten times. This rearrangement joins TRBV7-8 to TRBJ2-5; 7 bases map to TRBD2. The CDR3 loop spans 14 amino acids. Germline V gives CDR1 SGHVS, CDR2 FQNEAQ. J gave up 5 bases and V 0 bases, and 3 bases lay outside the gene matches. CDR3 sequence reads: CASSLAGGVETQYF. The CDR3 region has the DNA TGTGCCAGCAGCTTAGCGGGGGGGGTTGAGACCCAGTACTTC. Variable domain in full (rest from reference TRBV7-8 and TRBJ2-5): GAGVSQSPRYKVAKRGQDVALRCDPISGHVSLFWYQQALGQGPEFLTYFQNEAQLDKSGLPSDRFFAERPEGSVSTLKIQRTQQEDSAVYLCASSLAGGVETQYFGPGTRLLVL.

This sequence joins TRBV6-1 and TRBJ2-1; D not resolved. Trimming cost V 5 bases and J 7 bases, with 9 bases left between them. CDR1 is MNHNS, CDR2 SASEGT, per germline. This CDR3 spans 12 amino acids. The CDR3 loop is CASSHLRNEQFF. CDR3 nucleotide sequence: TGTGCCAGCAGTCACCTCCGAAATGAGCAGTTCTTC.

This clonotype has a handful of counts. The chain is built from TRBV28 and TRBJ1-2; D is uncertain. The CDR3 has 12 residues. From germline, CDR1 is MDHEN and CDR2 SYDVKM. V lost 6 bases and J lost 7, with 12 bases in between. CDR3 in amino acids: CASSPPAIGYTF. Here the CDR3 DNA reads TGTGCCAGCAGCCCCCCTGCGATTGGCTACACCTTC.

This clonotype was observed a handful of times. The rearrangement links TRBV29-1 to TRBJ2-5; the match to TRBD2 covers 12 bases. The V gene's germline CDR1 is SQVTM and CDR2 ANQGSEA. Unmatched junction bases numbered 4, after V lost 7 bases and J lost 4 bases. There are 13 residues in the CDR3. The CDR3 DNA reads as TGCAGCGCTACGACTAGCGGGGGAGAGACCCAGTACTTC. Translation gives CSATTSGGETQYF.

This clonotype appeared many times. This chain joins TRBV7-2 and TRBJ2-5, with 9 bases matching TRBD1. CDR1 is SGHTA and CDR2 is FQGNSA in the germline V gene. The CDR3 is made up of 17 amino acids. The trim removed 0 bases at V and 2 bases at J, leaving 7 bases unmatched. The CDR3 sequence: CASSLAYGTGRQETQYF. In DNA form, the CDR3 reads TGTGCCAGCAGCTTAGCCTATGGGACAGGGCGACAAGAGACCCAGTACTTC.